This TCR beta chain was identified in a study of T cell changes during pregnancy in multiple sclerosis. V lost 1 base to trimming and J lost 0 bases; unmatched junction nucleotides: 17. The CDR3 has 20 amino acids. CDR1 and CDR2 (germline): SGHDN, FVKESK. Profiling relied on immunoSEQ multiplex PCR, and the TCRdb table lists in-frame clones only, not all of them. The repertoire holds approximately 70,000 clones, approximately 93% seen once, with about 0.13% in the top ten. This specimen was CD4+ T cells from peripheral blood mononuclear cells, taken after pregnancy. The chain couples TRBV14 to TRBJ2-7, with 8 bases identical to TRBD1. This TCR was recovered from a female donor with multiple sclerosis, enrolled in a pregnancy study. Here the CDR3 reads CASSQAGGYRTGRTSYEQYF. CDR3 sequence (DNA): TGTGCCAGCAGCCAAGCTGGGGGGTATCGGACAGGGAGAACCTCCTACGAGCAGTACTTC.